The T cell receptor beta chain described here comes from a study of CD8+CD57+ T cells in acquired aplastic anemia. Study-wide context: An average of roughly 2.9 ug of DNA was obtained from sorted CD4+ and CD8+ cells.

Points on this clonotype: Its specificity is not known.

Genomic DNA templated the TCR beta VDJ and CDR3 profiling. TCRdb redid the calling of the reads with MiXCR, one entry per CDR3 protein. The sample records some 410,000 distinct CDR3 sequences, 55% to 70% being singletons. V dropped 5 bases and J dropped 7 bases, with 17 bases sitting between them. The CDR3 length is 15 residues. Regarding the study as a whole: Between the patient and control groups, CD8+ Simpson's diversity did not differ significantly. Overlap between patients and controls comprised about 30 CD8+ CDR3 sequences.

The chain has TRBV12-3 or TRBV12-4 and TRBJ1-4; D is ambiguous. Source material: sorted CD4+, CD8+, or CD8+CD57+ T cells (not recorded which) from PBMCs. This TCR was recovered from a human donor in good health, serving as a control. CDR3 sequence reads: CASSQAIGTSEKLFF. As DNA, the CDR3 is TGTGCCAGCAGTCAGGCGATCGGAACCAGTGAAAAACTGTTTTTT.